This T cell receptor beta chain was documented in a study of spatial heterogeneity in lung cancer. The wider study: Detection consistently yielded more beta chains than alpha chains.

TCR cDNA molecules were tagged individually, and each one carried a unique molecular identifier. From the 5' RACE reads, TCRdb called clonotypes with MiXCR, one entry per CDR3 protein. The table shows 110,000 or so distinct CDR3 sequences, with more than 10% occurring only once. CDR1 is LNHDA, CDR2 SQIVND, per germline (reference sequence). This CDR3 contains 14 residues. V lost 6 bases and J lost 8; bases outside the gene matches: 8. The time point here: blood at routine non-recurrence follow-up after resection. The clonotype was recovered from a female donor with early-stage non-small cell lung cancer. V and J are TRBV19 and TRBJ1-4; TRBD1 aligns across 8 bases. Specimen: PBMCs, collected at follow-up. CDR3 region: CASSSAGGEEKLFF. The CDR3 bases are TGTGCCAGTAGCTCAGCAGGGGGCGAGGAAAAACTGTTTTTT.